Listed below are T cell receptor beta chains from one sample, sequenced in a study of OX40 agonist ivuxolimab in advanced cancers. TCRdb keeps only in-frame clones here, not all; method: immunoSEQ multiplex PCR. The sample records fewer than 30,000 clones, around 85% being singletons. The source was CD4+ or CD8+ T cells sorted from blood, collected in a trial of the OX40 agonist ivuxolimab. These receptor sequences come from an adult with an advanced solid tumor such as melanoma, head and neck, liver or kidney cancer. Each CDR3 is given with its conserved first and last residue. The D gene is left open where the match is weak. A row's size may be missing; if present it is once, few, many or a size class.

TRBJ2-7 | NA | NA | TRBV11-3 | TGTGCCAGCAGCTTAAGGACAGTGAACTACGAGCAGTACTTC | CASSLRTVNYEQYF
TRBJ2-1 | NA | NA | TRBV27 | TGTGCCAGCAGTTTGCATCTCAATGAGCAGTTCTTC | CASSLHLNEQFF
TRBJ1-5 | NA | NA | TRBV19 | TGTGCCAGTAGTTCACAGGGAGGACATCAGCCCCAGCATTTT | CASSSQGGHQPQHF
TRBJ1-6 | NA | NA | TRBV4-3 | TGCGCCAGCAGCCAAGCTCGCGGCAGGGCATTCTCTTATAATTCACCCCTCCACTTT | CASSQARGRAFSYNSPLHF
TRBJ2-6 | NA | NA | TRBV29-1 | TGCAGCGTTCGACGAGAAACCAGCTCCTCTGGGGCCAACGTCCTGACTTTC | CSVRRETSSSGANVLTF
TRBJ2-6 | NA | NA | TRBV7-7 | TGTGCCAGCAGCGCGGGGCCTAAGTGCCAAAGTCGGGCCAACGTCCTGACTTTC | CASSAGPKCQSRANVLTF
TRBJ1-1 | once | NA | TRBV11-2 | TGTGCCAGCAGCTTAGGACCCGGGACGGGAACTGAAGCTTTCTTT | CASSLGPGTGTEAFF
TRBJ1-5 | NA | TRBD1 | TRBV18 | TGTGCCAGCTCACAAACGGGACAGGGCGGCAATCAGCCCCAGCATTTT | CASSQTGQGGNQPQHF
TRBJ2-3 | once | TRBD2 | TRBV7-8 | TGTGCCAGCAGCTTACCCTCGACTAGCGGGGGAAGCACAGATACGCAGTATTTT | CASSLPSTSGGSTDTQYF
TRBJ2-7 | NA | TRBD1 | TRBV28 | TGTGCCAGCAGACAACCGGGACAGTACTACGAGCAGTACTTC | CASRQPGQYYEQYF
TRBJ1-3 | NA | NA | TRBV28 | TGTGCCAGCAGTTTAAAGGTGCCTGCGGGAAACACCATATATTTT | CASSLKVPAGNTIYF
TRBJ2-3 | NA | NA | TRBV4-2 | TGTGCCAGCAGCCAAGACGGCGGGAACACAGATACGCAGTATTTT | CASSQDGGNTDTQYF
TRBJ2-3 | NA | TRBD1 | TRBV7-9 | TGTGCCAGCAGCTTGACCCCCCAGGGGGTTGGCACAGATACGCAGTATTTT | CASSLTPQGVGTDTQYF
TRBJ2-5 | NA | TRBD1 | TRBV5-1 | TGCGCCAGCAGCACCCGGGACAGGGACCCCCGGGAGACCCAGTACTTC | CASSTRDRDPRETQYF
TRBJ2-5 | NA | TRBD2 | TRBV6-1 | TGTGCCAGCAGTGAAGGAGGTGTAGCGGGGGGGCGGGAGACCCAGTACTTC | CASSEGGVAGGRETQYF
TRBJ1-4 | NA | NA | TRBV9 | TGTGCCAGCAGCGCCTTCACCGGGGCAACTAATGAAAAACTGTTTTTT | CASSAFTGATNEKLFF
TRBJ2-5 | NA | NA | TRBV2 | TGTGCACCGGGACGTACTTGGGAGACCCAGTACTTC | CAPGRTWETQYF
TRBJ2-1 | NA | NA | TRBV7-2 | TGTGCCAGCAGCTCTGCAGGGGGGTACTACAATGAGCAGTTCTTC | CASSSAGGYYNEQFF
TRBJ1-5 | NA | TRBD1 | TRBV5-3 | TGTGCCAGAAGCTTGGGTCGGACAGGGGGGAATCAGCCCCAGCATTTT | CARSLGRTGGNQPQHF
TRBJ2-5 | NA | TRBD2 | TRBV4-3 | TGCGCCAGCAGCCAAGGACTAGCGGAGGAGACCCAGTACTTC | CASSQGLAEETQYF
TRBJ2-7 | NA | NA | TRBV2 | TGTGCCAGCAGTCCGGGACACTCCTACGAGCAGTACTTC | CASSPGHSYEQYF
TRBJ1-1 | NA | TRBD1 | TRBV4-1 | TGCGCCAGCAGCCAAGACGGGACAGGGAACACTGAAGCTTTCTTT | CASSQDGTGNTEAFF
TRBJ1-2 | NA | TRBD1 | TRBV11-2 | TGTGCCAGCAGCTGGCAGGGGGCCGGCTACACCTTC | CASSWQGAGYTF
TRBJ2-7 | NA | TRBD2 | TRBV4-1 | TGCGCCAGCAGCCATCCAAGCGGGAGGACTTCCTACGAGCAGTACTTC | CASSHPSGRTSYEQYF
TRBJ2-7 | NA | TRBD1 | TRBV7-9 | TGTGCCAGCAGCTTTCCGGGACAGGGGTCTTACGAGCAGTACTTC | CASSFPGQGSYEQYF
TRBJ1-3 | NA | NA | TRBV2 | TGTGCCAGCAGTGAAGCAACAGGGCTCTCTGGAAACACCATATATTTT | CASSEATGLSGNTIYF
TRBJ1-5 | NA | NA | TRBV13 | TGTGCCAGCAGCTTAGGGGGGGGCAATCAGCCCCAGCATTTT | CASSLGGGNQPQHF
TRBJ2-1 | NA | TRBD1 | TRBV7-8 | TGTGCCAGCAGCCCGGACAGGGCCCATGAGCAGTTCTTC | CASSPDRAHEQFF
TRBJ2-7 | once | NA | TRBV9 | TGTGCCAGCACCCTCGGGGCGAGCTCCTACGAGCAGTACTTC | CASTLGASSYEQYF
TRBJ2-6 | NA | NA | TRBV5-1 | TGCGCCAGCAGCTTTCAATGGGCAGGGGATGGTGGGGCCAACGTCCTGACTTTC | CASSFQWAGDGGANVLTF
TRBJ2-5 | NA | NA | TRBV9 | TGTGCCAGCAGCGTAGAGGGGAGAGAGACCCAGTACTTC | CASSVEGRETQYF
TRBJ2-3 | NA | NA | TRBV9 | TGTGCCAGCAGCGTGATGACAGGAGGCGGGACAGATACGCAGTATTTT | CASSVMTGGGTDTQYF
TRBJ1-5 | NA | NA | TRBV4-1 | TGCGCCAGCAGCCAAGATCGGTCAGGGAATCAGCCCCAGCATTTT | CASSQDRSGNQPQHF
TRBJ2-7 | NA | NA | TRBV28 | TGTGCCAGCAGTTTGGGCTCCTACGAGCAGTACTTC | CASSLGSYEQYF
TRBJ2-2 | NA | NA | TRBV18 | TGTGCCAGCCTATCATCATCCCAGGGATGGACCGGGGAGCTGTTTTTT | CASLSSSQGWTGELFF
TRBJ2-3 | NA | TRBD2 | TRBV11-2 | TGTGCCAGCAGCTTAGATCTAGCGGGAAGCACAGATACGCAGTATTTT | CASSLDLAGSTDTQYF
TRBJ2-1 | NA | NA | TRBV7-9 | TGTGCCAGCAGCCCCCCTGAGCGGGCCGACAATGAGCAGTTCTTC | CASSPPERADNEQFF
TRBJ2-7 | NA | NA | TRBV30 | TGTGCCTGGACTGCAGCCTACGAGCAGTACTTC | CAWTAAYEQYF
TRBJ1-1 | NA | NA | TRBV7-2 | TGTGCCAGCTCCTTAAGGGGTTACATGAACACTGAAGCTTTCTTT | CASSLRGYMNTEAFF
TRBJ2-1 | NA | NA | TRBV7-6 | TGTGCCAGCAGCGGACTGGCGGGTGCCTACAATGAGCAGTTCTTC | CASSGLAGAYNEQFF
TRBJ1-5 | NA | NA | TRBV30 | TGTGCCTGGAGCCCTAGCAATCAGCCCCAGCATTTT | CAWSPSNQPQHF
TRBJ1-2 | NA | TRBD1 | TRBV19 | TGTGCCAGTAGTCGCGGACGGGGCAGGGGGTTGAGTAACTATGGCTACACCTTC | CASSRGRGRGLSNYGYTF
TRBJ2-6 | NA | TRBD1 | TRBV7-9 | TGTGCCAGCAGTTCGATGACAGGGGCTGGGGCCAACGTCCTGACTTTC | CASSSMTGAGANVLTF
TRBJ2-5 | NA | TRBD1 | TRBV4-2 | TGTGCCAGCAGCCACGAATGGTTGGGACAGGGAGGAGAGACCCAGTACTTC | CASSHEWLGQGGETQYF
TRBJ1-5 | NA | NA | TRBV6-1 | TGTGCCAGCAGTGAAGCGCCGGGTCTGAGCAATCAGCCCCAGCATTTT | CASSEAPGLSNQPQHF
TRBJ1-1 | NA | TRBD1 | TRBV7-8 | TGTGCCAGCAGCCGGGACAGGACAAACACTGAAGCTTTCTTT | CASSRDRTNTEAFF
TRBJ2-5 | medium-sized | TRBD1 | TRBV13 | TGTGCCAGCAGCTTCACCGGACAGGGGAAAGAGACCCAGTACTTC | CASSFTGQGKETQYF
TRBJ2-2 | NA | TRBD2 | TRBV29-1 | TGCAGCGGACGGGGGGGTGGCACCGGGGAGCTGTTTTTT | CSGRGGGTGELFF
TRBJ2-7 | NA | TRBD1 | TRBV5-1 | TGCGCCAGCAGCTTGGATGGGACAGGACTTCCCTACGAGCAGTACTTC | CASSLDGTGLPYEQYF
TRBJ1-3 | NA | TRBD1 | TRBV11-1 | TGTGCCAGCAGTCGGACAGGGGCCGGAAACACCATATATTTT | CASSRTGAGNTIYF
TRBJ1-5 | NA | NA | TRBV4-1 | TGCGCCAGCAGCCACTTAAGGGTGAATCAGCCCCAGCATTTT | CASSHLRVNQPQHF
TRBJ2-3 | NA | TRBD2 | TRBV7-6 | TGTGCCAGCAGCTTAGCCCCTAGCGGGATCGCAGATACGCAGTATTTT | CASSLAPSGIADTQYF
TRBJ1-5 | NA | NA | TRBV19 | TGTGCCAGTAGTATGGACGGTTTCAATCAGCCCCAGCATTTT | CASSMDGFNQPQHF
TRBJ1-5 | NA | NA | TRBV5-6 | TGTGCCAGCAGTGAATCGGGGGGTTGGCAGCCCCAGCATTTT | CASSESGGWQPQHF
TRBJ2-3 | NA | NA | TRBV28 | TGTGCCAGCAGTTTCCTGGCGGGAACAGATACGCAGTATTTT | CASSFLAGTDTQYF